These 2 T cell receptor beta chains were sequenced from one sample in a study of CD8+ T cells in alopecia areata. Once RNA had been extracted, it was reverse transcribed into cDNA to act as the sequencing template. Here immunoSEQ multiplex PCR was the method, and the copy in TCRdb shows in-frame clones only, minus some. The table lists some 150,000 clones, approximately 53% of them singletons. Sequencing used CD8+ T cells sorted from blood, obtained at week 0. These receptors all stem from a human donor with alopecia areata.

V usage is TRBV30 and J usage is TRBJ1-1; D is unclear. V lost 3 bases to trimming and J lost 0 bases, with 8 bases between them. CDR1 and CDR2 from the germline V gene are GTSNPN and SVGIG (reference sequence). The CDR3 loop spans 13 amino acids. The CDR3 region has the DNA TGTGCCTGGAGCGCAGCAATGAACACTGAAGCTTTCTTT. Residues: CAWSAAMNTEAFF.

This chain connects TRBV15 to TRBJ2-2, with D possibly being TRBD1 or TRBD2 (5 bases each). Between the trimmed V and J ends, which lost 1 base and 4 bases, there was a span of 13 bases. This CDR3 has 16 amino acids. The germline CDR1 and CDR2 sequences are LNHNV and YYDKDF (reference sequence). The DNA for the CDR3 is TGTGCCACCAGCAGAGGTATAGGGGAGCGCACCGGGGAGCTGTTTTTT. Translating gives CATSRGIGERTGELFF.